This entry lists 7 T cell receptor beta chains sequenced from one sample in a study of OX40 agonist ivuxolimab in advanced cancers. Data came from immunoSEQ multiplex PCR; TCRdb stores just in-frame clones and leaves some out. In the table there are about 70,000 clones, around nine tenths of which are singletons. Material: CD4+ or CD8+ T cells sorted from blood, obtained in a trial of the OX40 agonist ivuxolimab. Source of these receptors: an adult with an advanced solid tumor such as melanoma, head and neck, liver or kidney cancer.

This chain joins TRBV6-6 and TRBJ1-5; D call uncertain. V was clipped by 4 bases and J by 4 bases, with 5 bases between them. This CDR3 contains 12 residues. CDR1 and CDR2 from the germline V gene are MNHNY and SVGAGI (reference sequence). CDR3 protein: CASSFRNQPQHF. The DNA for the CDR3 is TGTGCCAGCAGTTTCCGGAATCAGCCCCAGCATTTT.

The V call is TRBV10-2, the J call TRBJ1-2; no clear D. The CDR3 runs 13 residues. The germline V and J ends were trimmed by 0 bases and 2 bases, with 4 bases remaining between them. Germline CDR1 reads WSHSY; CDR2 reads SAAADI. Here the CDR3 reads CASSESGNYGYTF. The CDR3 region has the DNA TGCGCCAGCAGTGAGTCCGGGAACTATGGCTACACCTTC.

The chain carries TRBV19 and TRBJ2-1, with 7 bases fitting TRBD1. Germline lookup yields CDR1 LNHDA and CDR2 SQIVND (reference sequence). The CDR3 loop spans 12 amino acids. Trimming removed 5 bases from V and 14 bases from J; junction bases left unmatched: 9. The CDR3 sequence: CASSVLQGVEFF. For the CDR3, the DNA is TGTGCCAGTAGTGTCCTTCAGGGGGTCGAGTTCTTC.

The rearrangement uses TRBV7-2 and TRBJ2-7, with 9 bases fitting TRBD1. V was pared by 5 bases and J by 2 bases, with 7 bases of the junction left unmatched. The CDR3 is made up of 15 amino acids. The V gene's germline CDR1 is SGHTA and CDR2 FQGNSA. CDR3 region: CASSRAHRGPYEQYF. Written as DNA, the CDR3 is TGTGCCAGCAGCCGCGCCCACAGGGGGCCCTACGAGCAGTACTTC. Combining the CDR3 with reference TRBV7-2 and TRBJ2-7 gives the whole variable domain GAGVSQSPSNKVTEKGKDVELRCDPISGHTALYWYRQSLGQGLEFLIYFQGNSAPDKSGLPSDRFSAERTGGSVSTLTIQRTQQEDSAVYLCASSRAHRGPYEQYFGPGTRLTVT.

The chain joins TRBV19 to TRBJ1-2, with 8 bases fitting TRBD1. The CDR3 covers 15 residues. Germline lookup yields CDR1 LNHDA and CDR2 SQIVND (reference sequence). V trimming: 4 bases; J trimming: 0 bases; junction bases outside the gene matches: 4. The CDR3, as DNA: TGTGCCAGTAGTACCGGGGACAGGACTAACTATGGCTACACCTTC. Translated: CASSTGDRTNYGYTF.

The chain uses TRBV5-4 and TRBJ1-1; D is uncertain. With 4 bases removed from V and 1 base from J, the gap between germline ends came to 11 bases. Germline V lookup: CDR1 SGHNT, CDR2 YYREEE (reference sequence). The CDR3 contains 14 residues. CDR3: CASSTGERNTEAFF. DNA for the CDR3: TGTGCCAGCAGCACTGGGGAGAGGAACACTGAAGCTTTCTTT.

The chain recombines TRBV10-3 with TRBJ2-7; D gene unclear. The CDR3 has 12 residues. The V gene lost 6 bases and the J gene lost 3 bases, with 9 bases spanning the gap. Germline V gene data show CDR1 as ENHRY and CDR2 as SYGVKD. The CDR3 bases are TGTGCCATCAGCCAAATTGACTACGAGCAGTACTTC. Translating it yields CAISQIDYEQYF.